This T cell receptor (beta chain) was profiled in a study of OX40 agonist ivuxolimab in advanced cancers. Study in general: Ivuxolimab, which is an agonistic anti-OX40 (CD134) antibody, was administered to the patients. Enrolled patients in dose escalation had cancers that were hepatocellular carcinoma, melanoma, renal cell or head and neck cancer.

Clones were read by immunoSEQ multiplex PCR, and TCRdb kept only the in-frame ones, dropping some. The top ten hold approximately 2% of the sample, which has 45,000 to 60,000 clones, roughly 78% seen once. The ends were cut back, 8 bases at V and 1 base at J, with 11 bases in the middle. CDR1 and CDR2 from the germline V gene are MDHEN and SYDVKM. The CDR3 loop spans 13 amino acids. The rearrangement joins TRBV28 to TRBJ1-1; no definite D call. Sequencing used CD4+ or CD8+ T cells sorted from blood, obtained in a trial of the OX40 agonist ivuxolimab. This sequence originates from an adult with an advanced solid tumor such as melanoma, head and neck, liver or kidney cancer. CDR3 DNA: TGTGCCAGCGCCCCGGGCAGGAACACTGAAGCTTTCTTT. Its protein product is CASAPGRNTEAFF.